Described below is a single T cell receptor (beta chain) sequence and its context. No antigen is known for it. This specimen comes from a study of PD-1 blockade in classical Hodgkin lymphoma. Overall study findings and caveats: Whatever underlies the repertoire differences (possibly disease activity or prior therapy) remains undefined.

Each and every patient relapsed after autologous stem cell transplantation, and patients got differing brentuximab vedotin exposure. It was by magnetic negative selection that CD8+ T cells were isolated from thawed PBMCs. The assay was immunoSEQ multiplex PCR, and TCRdb's table has in-frame clones only and misses some. The repertoire has about 29,000 clones, about 90% of them found once; the top ten carry roughly 6.3%. The CDR3 sequence is 15 residues long. Trimming removed 0 bases from V and 2 bases from J, with 11 bases in between. Germline CDR1 is MNHNY and CDR2 is SVGAGI (reference sequence). This clonotype originated in a human donor with classical Hodgkin lymphoma. Sequencing was performed on CD8+ T cells from blood, taken at baseline. This chain links TRBV6-6 with TRBJ2-7; D might be TRBD1 (5 bases). This CDR3 is CASSYSGRATYEQYF. DNA of the CDR3: TGTGCCAGCAGTTACTCCGGCAGGGCTACCTACGAGCAGTACTTC.